The present T cell receptor (beta chain) was sequenced within a study of blood T cell repertoires in COVID-19. Study background: Material from acute and convalescent COVID-19 was sourced from the United States, Italy and Spain. Sources were T cells, B-cell-depleted T cells, or PBMCs; the material itself was cDNA or gDNA.

How the authors handled the data: Scientists estimated how many nucleated cells there were by amplifying reference gene primers. Clones were sequenced by immunoSEQ multiplex PCR, and TCRdb holds only the in-frame ones, with some missing. V and J calls and clone size are copied from that table; D and trimming were computed from the DNA. This sample carries 190,000 or so clones, 80% to 90% of them seen once, and the ten largest clones take 2% to 3%. CDR3 size: 15 residues. The germline V and J ends were trimmed by 6 bases and 2 bases, with 16 bases remaining between them. Germline V gene data show CDR1 as MNHEY and CDR2 as SVGAGI.

The TCR originated in a man aged 40-55 years with active or convalescent COVID-19. The chain couples TRBV6-5 to TRBJ1-1; D remains unclear. The sample comprised peripheral blood. CDR3 sequence: CASRETGRPNTEAFF. The CDR3 bases are TGTGCCAGCAGGGAGACCGGCAGACCAAACACTGAAGCTTTCTTT.